This T cell receptor beta chain appears in the sequencing data of a study of T cell changes during pregnancy in multiple sclerosis. The assay was immunoSEQ multiplex PCR, and TCRdb's table has in-frame clones only and misses some. Altogether some 48,000 clones are present, 80% to 90% being singletons, with the ten largest covering approximately 8.3%. The CDR3 is made up of 17 amino acids. Trimming took off 3 bases at V and 4 bases at J, with 20 bases between the two ends. CDR1 SGHTS and CDR2 YDEGEE come from the germline V gene. The clonotype comes from a female donor with multiple sclerosis, enrolled in a pregnancy study. Specimen: CD8+ T cells from peripheral blood mononuclear cells, collected in the second trimester of pregnancy. The chain uses TRBV5-8 and TRBJ1-5; D may be TRBD1 (5 bases). This chain's CDR3 is CASSWAPRLDSNQPQHF. DNA for the CDR3: TGTGCCAGCAGCTGGGCTCCCCGACTCGACAGTAATCAGCCCCAGCATTTT. The whole variable domain, filled in from reference TRBV5-8 and TRBJ1-5, reads EAGVTQSPTHLIKTRGQQATLRCSPISGHTSVYWYQQALGLGLQFLLWYDEGEERNRGNFPPRFSGRQFPNYSSELNVNALELEDSALYLCASSWAPRLDSNQPQHFGDGTRLSIL.